Following are 10 T cell receptor beta chains from one sample sequenced in a study of blood T cell repertoires in COVID-19. Clones were read by immunoSEQ multiplex PCR, and TCRdb kept only the in-frame ones, dropping some. The sample lists about 90,000 clones, approximately 90% seen once, with around 15% in the top ten. The material sequenced was peripheral blood. The receptor source for this set is a male donor with acute or convalescent COVID-19.

The chain's CDR3 is CASSLALLSSYEQYF. CDR3 bases: TGCGCCAGCAGCTTGGCTCTCCTGAGCTCCTACGAGCAGTACTTC. The V call is TRBV5-1, the J call TRBJ2-7; D is unclear. CDR1 is SGHRS, CDR2 YFSETQ, per germline. V lost 0 bases and J lost 0, with 10 bases in between. This CDR3 is 15 amino acids long.

V is TRBV10-3 and J is TRBJ1-2; D gene uncertain. CDR1 ENHRY and CDR2 SYGVKD come from the germline V gene. The CDR3 extends over 11 amino acids. Trimming left V 2 bases short and J 8 bases short, with 6 bases between. The CDR3 DNA is TGTGCCATCAGTGAGGCGTACGGCTACACCTTC. It encodes CAISEAYGYTF.

This sequence joins TRBV2 and TRBJ2-2; D perhaps matches TRBD2 (5 bases). Trimming took 6 bases from V and 1 from J, leaving 12 bases between them. The germline V gene has CDR1 SNHLY and CDR2 FYNNEI. The CDR3 runs to 15 residues. In nucleotides, the CDR3 is TGTGCCAGCAGGGCGGGCAGGATGAACACCGGGGAGCTGTTTTTT. It translates to CASRAGRMNTGELFF.

The chain is built from TRBV5-1 and TRBJ1-5; a possible D gene is TRBD1 (6 bases). Germline V CDR1 and CDR2: SGHRS, YFSETQ. CDR3 length: 13 amino acids. V shed 3 bases and J shed 5 bases, with 9 bases lying between them. CDR3 sequence: CASSWDNDQPQHF. CDR3 in DNA: TGCGCCAGCAGCTGGGACAACGATCAGCCCCAGCATTTT.

Only a few counts were recorded for this clone. The V and J genes are TRBV10-1 and TRBJ2-5; the match to TRBD2 covers 8 bases. After removal of 7 bases from V and 4 bases from J, the junction contained 2 bases not matched to a gene. The CDR3 runs to 12 residues. Germline V gene lookup returns CDR1 WNHNN and CDR2 SYGVQD (reference sequence). The CDR3 loop is CASIRGGETQYF. The DNA for the CDR3 is TGCGCCAGCATCCGGGGGGGAGAGACCCAGTACTTC.

This chain uses TRBV5-4 with TRBJ2-7; 9 nucleotides line up with TRBD1. The CDR3 length is 16 residues. The germline V gene encodes CDR1 SGHNT and CDR2 YYREEE (reference sequence). V lost 1 base and J lost 2; bases outside the gene matches: 7. In DNA form, the CDR3 reads TGTGCCAGCAGCTTGCCCGGGACAGGGACTACCTACGAGCAGTACTTC. It encodes CASSLPGTGTTYEQYF.

The chain uses TRBV5-6 and TRBJ1-2, with D possibly being TRBD1 (6 bases). V was pared by 1 base and J by 1 base, with 11 bases between. The germline V gene has CDR1 SGHDT and CDR2 YYEEEE. There are 15 residues in the CDR3. The CDR3 sequence is CASSLFGRGNYGYTF. The CDR3 nucleotides read TGTGCCAGCAGCTTGTTTGGCAGGGGTAACTATGGCTACACCTTC.

J is TRBJ2-7 and V is TRBV5-1; 9 positions match TRBD2. V lost 2 bases to trimming and J lost 6 bases; unmatched junction nucleotides: 0. This CDR3 is 12 amino acids long. Germline V CDR1 and CDR2: SGHRS, YFSETQ. The CDR3 sequence is CASSFSGGEQYF. CDR3 nucleotides: TGCGCCAGCAGCTTTAGCGGGGGCGAGCAGTACTTC.

This clone was counted a single time. The rearrangement links TRBV7-2 to TRBJ2-5, with 12 bases matching TRBD2. The CDR3 loop spans 16 amino acids. Unmatched junction bases numbered 9, after V lost 5 bases and J lost 5 bases. Per the germline V gene, CDR1 is SGHTA and CDR2 is FQGNSA. CDR3 loop: CASSPRTSGVGETQYF. The CDR3 DNA is TGTGCCAGCAGCCCTCGGACTAGCGGGGTTGGGGAGACCCAGTACTTC.

The chain couples TRBV5-6 to TRBJ2-1; D is ambiguous. In germline, CDR1 is SGHDT, CDR2 YYEEEE. The V and J ends lost 4 bases and 0 bases respectively, with 11 bases between them. CDR3 length: 15 amino acids. The CDR3 DNA reads as TGTGCCAGCAGCCGAAACTGGGCCTCCTACAATGAGCAGTTCTTC. It specifies CASSRNWASYNEQFF. The full variable domain, in which reference TRBV5-6 and TRBJ2-1 provide the parts outside the CDR3, is DAGVTQSPTHLIKTRGQQVTLRCSPKSGHDTVSWYQQALGQGPQFIFQYYEEEERQRGNFPDRFSGHQFPNYSSELNVNALLLGDSALYLCASSRNWASYNEQFFGPGTRLTVL.